The clone carrying this T cell receptor beta chain was recorded once. The data were obtained in a study of OX40 agonist ivuxolimab in advanced cancers. Study summary: Given to patients was ivuxolimab, an agonistic anti-OX40 (CD134) antibody. Of mixed ages from about 20 to 80 and averaging around 60 years, the group was approximately 84% male.

Repertoires were generated with immunoSEQ multiplex PCR, while TCRdb's copy carries only in-frame clones and drops some. The sample holds some 77,000 clones, around 83% seen once. The V gene end was trimmed by 5 bases and the J gene end by 6 bases; junction bases not matched to a gene: 7. CDR1 and CDR2 from the germline V gene are SGHAT and FQDESV (reference sequence). The CDR3 contains 15 residues. The rearrangement links TRBV11-1 to TRBJ2-1; 10 nucleotides line up with TRBD1. Sample: CD4+ or CD8+ T cells sorted from blood, taken in a trial of the OX40 agonist ivuxolimab. This sequence originates from an adult with an advanced solid tumor such as melanoma, head and neck, liver or kidney cancer. DNA of the CDR3: TGTGCCAGCAGCCGAGGACAGGGGGTGGGCAATGAGCAGTTCTTC. Its protein product is CASSRGQGVGNEQFF.